This is a list of T cell receptor beta chains from one sample in a study of control samples from healthy donors and cancer patients. Data came from immunoSEQ multiplex PCR; TCRdb stores just in-frame clones and leaves some out. This sample has more than 150,000 clones, with more than 85% found just once. Sequencing was done on a sample of blood. All receptors come from a woman younger than 45 in good health. CDR3s include the opening cysteine and the closing phenylalanine or tryptophan. The order of the fields is clone size, D gene, V gene, J gene, CDR3 DNA, CDR3 protein. The D gene is left open where the match is weak. Size tells how often a clone was seen (once, few, many) or the class of an expanded clone, and some rows leave it out.

size: .; D: .; V: TRBV6-6; J: TRBJ1-3; DNA: TGTGCCAGCAGTCCAAACTCTGACTACTTCGGGGGAAACACCATATATTTT; CDR3: CASSPNSDYFGGNTIYF
size: .; D: .; V: TRBV6-2/TRBV6-3; J: TRBJ2-2; DNA: TGTGCCAGCAGTTACGGCCCGGCGAACACCGGGGAGCTGTTTTTT; CDR3: CASSYGPANTGELFF
size: .; D: .; V: TRBV2; J: TRBJ2-2; DNA: TGTGCCAGCAGTGGGACGATTTCGAACACCGGGGAGCTGTTTTTT; CDR3: CASSGTISNTGELFF
size: .; D: TRBD1; V: TRBV29-1; J: TRBJ2-5; DNA: TGCAGCGTGCCCCCGGCAGGGGGCTTTGGAGAGACCCAGTACTTC; CDR3: CSVPPAGGFGETQYF
size: .; D: .; V: TRBV28; J: TRBJ1-4; DNA: TGTGCCAGCAGTATTTACCGGGACCGCGGTAGTCTGTTTTTT; CDR3: CASSIYRDRGSLFF
size: .; D: TRBD2; V: TRBV24-1; J: TRBJ2-1; DNA: TGTGCCACCAGTGATCATGCCGCAGGGACTAGTTCTAGCCACGCGACTGGAACCTACAATGAGCAGTTCTTC; CDR3: CATSDHAAGTSSSHATGTYNEQFF
size: once; D: .; V: TRBV7-8; J: TRBJ2-5; DNA: TGTGCCAGCAGCCCCTCGCTGTACCAAGAGACCCAGTACTTC; CDR3: CASSPSLYQETQYF
size: .; D: TRBD2; V: TRBV6-2/TRBV6-3; J: TRBJ2-1; DNA: TGTGCCAGCAGTATCCATAGCGGGAGGGCCGCCTACAATGAGCAGTTCTTC; CDR3: CASSIHSGRAAYNEQFF
size: .; D: .; V: TRBV19; J: TRBJ1-5; DNA: TGTGCCAGTAGCCTTCGCCGCTCAATACAGGACAATCAGCCCCAGCATTTT; CDR3: CASSLRRSIQDNQPQHF
size: .; D: .; V: TRBV28; J: TRBJ2-5; DNA: TGTGCCAGCACCCCGGGTCGTTCGACGCGGCCTGGCGAGACCCAGTACTTC; CDR3: CASTPGRSTRPGETQYF
size: .; D: .; V: TRBV9; J: TRBJ2-1; DNA: TGTGCCAGCAGCCGCCCCGGGAATGAGCAGTTCTTC; CDR3: CASSRPGNEQFF
size: .; D: TRBD1; V: TRBV6-5; J: TRBJ1-3; DNA: TGTGCCAGCAGGGGACAGGTTTATGGAAACACCATATATTTT; CDR3: CASRGQVYGNTIYF
size: .; D: .; V: TRBV24-1; J: TRBJ2-5; DNA: TGTGCCACCAGTGATAGGATAGCAACCGAGACCCAGTACTTC; CDR3: CATSDRIATETQYF
size: .; D: .; V: TRBV2; J: TRBJ1-2; DNA: TGTGCCAGCAGTGAAGAGCAGGGTTCTTATGGCTACACCTTC; CDR3: CASSEEQGSYGYTF
size: once; D: .; V: TRBV6-2/TRBV6-3; J: TRBJ2-7; DNA: TGTGCCAGCACCCCACCACCCGGGACGCAGCACGTCGAGCAGTACTTC; CDR3: CASTPPPGTQHVEQYF
size: once; D: .; V: TRBV30; J: TRBJ2-1; DNA: TGTGCCTGGAGCGCCGGCAATGAGCAGTTCTTC; CDR3: CAWSAGNEQFF
size: .; D: TRBD1; V: TRBV19; J: TRBJ1-4; DNA: TGTGCCAGTAGTGCTAAGACAGGGCCCAATGAAAAACTGTTTTTT; CDR3: CASSAKTGPNEKLFF
size: .; D: .; V: TRBV2; J: TRBJ1-2; DNA: TGTGCCAGCAGGAACAGGGCGGCGGACTATGGCTACACCTTC; CDR3: CASRNRAADYGYTF
size: .; D: TRBD2; V: TRBV6-4; J: TRBJ2-1; DNA: TGTGCCAGCAGTCAGGGACTAGCGGGAAGTGAGCAGTTCTTC; CDR3: CASSQGLAGSEQFF
size: .; D: .; V: TRBV2; J: TRBJ1-3; DNA: TGTGCCAGCAGTGATCCGGGACAAGCTAGAAACACCATATATTTT; CDR3: CASSDPGQARNTIYF
size: once; D: .; V: TRBV7-2; J: TRBJ2-1; DNA: TGTGCCAGCAGCTTAGGCGTTGAGAATGAGCAGTTCTTC; CDR3: CASSLGVENEQFF
size: .; D: .; V: TRBV11-2; J: TRBJ2-7; DNA: TGTGCCAGCAGCTTAGATAGTAGGGTTCTGGAGCAGTACTTC; CDR3: CASSLDSRVLEQYF
size: .; D: TRBD1; V: TRBV28; J: TRBJ1-2; DNA: TGTGCCAGCAGTTTTGAGGACAGGGATACATATGGCTACACCTTC; CDR3: CASSFEDRDTYGYTF
size: .; D: .; V: TRBV3-1/TRBV3-2; J: TRBJ2-1; DNA: TGTGCCAGCAGCCAAGACCGGACAGCGCAGTTCTTC; CDR3: CASSQDRTAQFF
size: .; D: .; V: TRBV5-4; J: TRBJ2-1; DNA: TGTGCCAGCAGCTTGGGCCCGCCCGATGAGCAGTTCTTC; CDR3: CASSLGPPDEQFF
size: .; D: .; V: TRBV4-2; J: TRBJ1-1; DNA: TGTGCCAGCAGCCAAGAGGCAGGAGAGAACACTGAAGCTTTCTTT; CDR3: CASSQEAGENTEAFF
size: .; D: .; V: TRBV6-5; J: TRBJ2-7; DNA: TGTGCCAGCAGTTACGGCCCCTACGAGCAGTACTTC; CDR3: CASSYGPYEQYF
size: .; D: TRBD1; V: TRBV28; J: TRBJ1-2; DNA: TGTGCCAGCAGTTTGCAACAGGGGTGGCACTATGGCTACACCTTC; CDR3: CASSLQQGWHYGYTF
size: .; D: .; V: TRBV20-1; J: TRBJ2-3; DNA: TGCAGTGCTAGTAGAGAAGCGGTCACAGATACGCAGTATTTT; CDR3: CSASREAVTDTQYF
size: .; D: .; V: TRBV11-2; J: TRBJ1-1; DNA: TGTGCCAGCAGTCCTACTACCTTGAACACTGAAGCTTTCTTT; CDR3: CASSPTTLNTEAFF
size: .; D: .; V: TRBV5-1; J: TRBJ2-1; DNA: TGCGCCAGCAGCCCTCCCGGTCTCATCCAGCAGTTCTTC; CDR3: CASSPPGLIQQFF
size: .; D: TRBD1; V: TRBV7-9; J: TRBJ2-7; DNA: TGTGCCAGCAGCTTCGGACAGGGGGCGGGGGAGCAGTACTTC; CDR3: CASSFGQGAGEQYF
size: .; D: .; V: TRBV29-1; J: TRBJ1-1; DNA: TGCAGCGCGAGTACCCTAAACACTGAAGCTTTCTTT; CDR3: CSASTLNTEAFF
size: .; D: TRBD1; V: TRBV6-2/TRBV6-3; J: TRBJ2-1; DNA: TGTGCCAGCAGTTACCGCGGGACAGGGGGCAATGAGCAGTTCTTC; CDR3: CASSYRGTGGNEQFF
size: once; D: .; V: TRBV13; J: TRBJ2-2; DNA: TGTGCCAGCAGCCCGACAGCTTGGGGGTCGGGGAACACCGGGGAGCTGTTTTTT; CDR3: CASSPTAWGSGNTGELFF
size: .; D: TRBD2; V: TRBV18; J: TRBJ2-1; DNA: TGTGCCAGCTCACCCCGACTAGCGGGAAAGTTCTTC; CDR3: CASSPRLAGKFF
size: .; D: .; V: TRBV30; J: TRBJ1-3; DNA: TGTGCCTGGAGTGTACTTGGGGCTGGAAACACCATATATTTT; CDR3: CAWSVLGAGNTIYF
size: .; D: TRBD2; V: TRBV5-1; J: TRBJ2-7; DNA: TGCGCCAGCAGCGTGCAGACGGGACTAGCGAGATACGAGCAGTACTTC; CDR3: CASSVQTGLARYEQYF
size: .; D: TRBD1; V: TRBV28; J: TRBJ1-2; DNA: TGTGCCAGCAGTTTATTGTTGCGACAGGGTAATGGCTACACCTTC; CDR3: CASSLLLRQGNGYTF
size: .; D: .; V: TRBV4-1; J: TRBJ1-5; DNA: TGCGCCAGCAGCCATCGATCAGGGGAGGGGAATCAGCCCCAGCATTTT; CDR3: CASSHRSGEGNQPQHF
size: few; D: .; V: TRBV5-4; J: TRBJ1-6; DNA: TGTGCCAGCAGCTTGGGGGGCCCCAGTGAGGTTCACTTT; CDR3: CASSLGGPSEVHF